These T cell receptor beta chains were read from a single sample in a study of T cell repertoires in cytomegalovirus infection. Each CDR3 protein is one row after TCRdb ran MiXCR on the reads. The sample includes about 450,000 distinct CDR3 sequences, approximately 32% of them seen just once. The sequenced sample consisted of PBMCs. The receptor source for this set is a human donor in good health (CMV status not recorded). Some clones in this sample may be carry-over from other donors' samples. Both conserved end residues are part of each CDR3. A D gene is named only where the DNA matches it firmly. Some rows mark clone size as missing; the rest say once, few, many or name a class of expanded clone.

V	length	J	size	D	DNA	CDR3
TRBV27	15	TRBJ1-5	-	-	TGTGCCAGCAGTTTAAAGCCGCGGAGCAATCAGCCCCAGCATTTT	CASSLKPRSNQPQHF
TRBV6-1	15	TRBJ2-3	-	-	TGTGCCCTCGAACGGGGGGAAAGGCAGGGGGATACGCAGTATTTT	CALERGERQGDTQYF
TRBV30	15	TRBJ1-1	-	TRBD1	TGTGCCTGGAGTAAAGGGGACAGGTTGATTAATATGGCTTTCTTT	CAWSKGDRLINMAFF
TRBV28	16	TRBJ1-3	many	TRBD1	TGTGCCAGCAGTTTACTCCGGGGGGACAGAGGAAACACCATATATTTT	CASSLLRGDRGNTIYF
TRBV6-6	15	TRBJ2-1	few	TRBD1	TGTGCCAGCAGGATGACAGGGCGCGCCTACAATGAGCAGTTCTTC	CASRMTGRAYNEQFF
TRBV15	17	TRBJ1-1	few	-	TGTGCCACCAGCAGAGATGACCCAAGGGTGGCGGACACTGAAGCTTTCTTT	CATSRDDPRVADTEAFF
TRBV11-2	15	TRBJ1-5	many	-	TGTGCCAGCAGCTTACAATTGCAGACTAATCAGCCCCAGCATTTT	CASSLQLQTNQPQHF
TRBV3-1	13	TRBJ1-1	few	-	TGTGCCAGCAGCCAGGAGCCAGGCTACGGGGCTTTCTTT	CASSQEPGYGAFF
TRBV12-3/TRBV12-4	13	TRBJ2-3	-	-	TGTGCCAGCAGTTTCAGGGTAACAGATCCGCAGTATTTT	CASSFRVTDPQYF
TRBV7-9	15	TRBJ1-5	many	TRBD1	TGTGCCAGCAGCGATGGAGGACAGGGTAACCAGCCCCAGCATTTT	CASSDGGQGNQPQHF
TRBV7-6	16	TRBJ2-1	-	TRBD1	TGTGCCAGCAGCCTCGCCTCCGGGACAGCGAGGAGGGAGCAGTTCTTC	CASSLASGTARREQFF
TRBV19	15	TRBJ2-1	-	TRBD2	TGTGCCAGTAGTACTGTAGCGGGGGGTAACAATGAGCAGTTCTTC	CASSTVAGGNNEQFF
TRBV12-3/TRBV12-4	13	TRBJ2-1	few	-	TGTGCCAGCAGGGACGAACACGGGGCAGAGCAGTTCTTC	CASRDEHGAEQFF
TRBV19	18	TRBJ2-1	-	TRBD2	TGTGCCAGTAGTATATACCGATTAGCGGGCCCCTCCTACAATGAGCAGTTCTTC	CASSIYRLAGPSYNEQFF
TRBV6-6	13	TRBJ1-1	many	-	TGTGCCAGCAGACCACTAAAGAACACTGAAGCTTTCTTT	CASRPLKNTEAFF
TRBV19	16	TRBJ2-2	few	-	TGTGCCAGTAGTCATCGCGCACTAGCGAACACCGGGGAGCTGTTTTTT	CASSHRALANTGELFF
TRBV6-1	17	TRBJ2-6	many	TRBD1	TGTGCCAGCAGTGACGGACAGGGGGCTTCTGGGGCCAACGTCCTGACTTTC	CASSDGQGASGANVLTF
TRBV15	17	TRBJ2-7	-	TRBD1	TGTGCCACCAGCAATCAACTTACTGGGACAGGGGGGAACGGGCAGTACTTC	CATSNQLTGTGGNGQYF
TRBV5-5	15	TRBJ1-2	-	TRBD1	TGTGCCAGCAGCTCTTACGGACAGGGGGCTCATGGCTACACCTTC	CASSSYGQGAHGYTF
TRBV7-2	14	TRBJ1-2	many	-	TGTGCCAGCAGCTTCAGTGGATCGCGCTATGGCTACACCTTC	CASSFSGSRYGYTF